One and the same sample provided the 17 T cell receptor beta chains below, sequenced in a study of T cells in Graves' hyperthyroidism and ophthalmopathy (dated by TCRdb to 2018 to 2020). The method behind the library was multiplex PCR. TCRdb shows the sequencer as Illumina HiSeq 2000. The TCR beta CDR3 regions were amplified from RNA transcripts. The first round of RT-PCR for the TCR CDR3 was performed with the HTBI primer set and the Qiagen OneStep RT-PCR kit. TCRdb trimmed public reads at Q25 via fastp, called clones via MiXCR and kept in-frame beta chains. Each CDR3 protein gets just one entry, which takes the most common genes and DNA from the rows behind it. The sample table records fewer than 650,000 distinct CDR3 sequences; 13% to 15% of these occur just once. Roughly 7% of the sample lies in the top ten. The sample comprised blood. All receptors derive from a woman between 18 and 29 years old with Graves' ophthalmopathy.

This clonotype was recorded many times. The chain joins TRBV30 to TRBJ1-1; tentatively, D is TRBD1 (6 bases). V shed 0 bases and J shed 4 bases, with 18 bases lying between them. This CDR3 comprises 16 residues. Germline V CDR1 and CDR2: GTSNPN, SVGIG (reference sequence). The CDR3 DNA follows: TGTGCCTGGAGTGTGGGGACAAACTCAGTCCGCACTGAAGCTTTCTTT. This codes for CAWSVGTNSVRTEAFF.

This clonotype was counted a few times. This chain connects TRBV4-3 to TRBJ2-7; 12 bases align to TRBD2. From germline, CDR1 is LGHNA and CDR2 YSLEER. The length of the CDR3 is 16 residues. V shed 1 base, J shed 5 bases, and the junction held 6 bases outside the gene matches. CDR3 nucleotides: TGCGCCAGCAGCCAAGGTCTAGCGGGAGGGAGGCACGAGCAGTACTTC. This encodes CASSQGLAGGRHEQYF.

This clonotype was detected ten times or more. CDR3 in amino acids: CASSFGTFPPSAGYTF. CDR3 DNA: TGTGCCAGCAGTTTTGGGACCTTCCCACCGTCTGCTGGCTACACCTTC. The chain uses TRBV28 and TRBJ1-2; a possible D gene is TRBD1 (5 bases). Germline V CDR1 and CDR2: MDHEN, SYDVKM. V dropped 3 bases and J dropped 7 bases, with 21 bases sitting between them. The CDR3 totals 16 residues.

This clonotype came up a few times. The V call is TRBV20-1, the J call TRBJ2-4, with 7 bases fitting TRBD2. The germline V gene has CDR1 DFQATT and CDR2 SNEGSKA (reference sequence). The CDR3 sequence is 15 residues long. The V gene end was trimmed by 1 base and the J gene end by 7 bases; junction bases not matched to a gene: 10. CDR3 sequence (DNA): TGCAGTGCTAGAGCACAAGGACTAGGCGGGAACATTCAGTACTTC. This codes for CSARAQGLGGNIQYF.

The sample holds many counts of this clonotype. CDR3 bases: TGTGCCAGTACAGGACTAGCGGGAGCCGACGAGCAGTACTTC. Protein product: CASTGLAGADEQYF. V and J are TRBV10-3 and TRBJ2-7; 13 nucleotides line up with TRBD2. The germline V gene encodes CDR1 ENHRY and CDR2 SYGVKD. Trimming at V came to 10 bases and at J to 5 bases, leaving 8 bases not matched to a gene. There are 14 residues in the CDR3.

Written as DNA, the CDR3 is TGTGCCAGCAGCTTAGGTGGGCGGGCTGGCACAGATACGCAGTATTTT. This gives the protein CASSLGGRAGTDTQYF. The chain joins TRBV7-6 to TRBJ2-3; TRBD2 is a possible D gene (5 bases). Germline assignment: CDR1 SGHVS and CDR2 FNYEAQ. The CDR3 totals 16 residues. V was cut by 1 base and J by 1 base, with 12 bases left in between.

This clonotype was observed many times. CDR3 nucleotides: TGTGCCAGCAGCCAACAGGGGAATCAGCCCCAGCATTTT. Translation: CASSQQGNQPQHF. The chain recombines TRBV7-2 with TRBJ1-5; TRBD1 matches 7 bases. Germline CDR1 and CDR2: SGHTA and FQGNSA. V shed 5 bases and J 4 bases; nucleotides not matched to a gene: 2. The CDR3 is made up of 13 amino acids.

In its sample, this clonotype was seen a few times. The V gene is TRBV27, the J gene TRBJ2-7; the match to TRBD2 covers 11 bases. The CDR3 contains 15 residues. With 0 bases clipped from V and 6 bases from J, the junction kept 4 bases outside the gene matches. Germline-derived CDR1 and CDR2 are MNHEY and SMNVEV (reference sequence). The CDR3 region has the DNA TGTGCCAGCAGTTTATCTAGCGGGAGGGCCGGCGAGCAGTACTTC. It translates to CASSLSSGRAGEQYF.

The chain recombines TRBV9 with TRBJ1-1; 9 nucleotides align to TRBD1. The germline V gene has CDR1 SGDLS and CDR2 YYNGEE. This CDR3 spans 16 amino acids. With 5 bases clipped from V and 4 bases from J, the junction kept 12 bases outside the gene matches. The CDR3 reads CASSGNRDRVITEAFF. In nucleotides, the CDR3 is TGTGCCAGCAGTGGCAACCGGGACAGGGTGATCACTGAAGCTTTCTTT.

Details on this clonotype: A much larger clone lies a single base off, so this may be a read error. The chain employs TRBV20-1 and TRBJ1-5; D is unresolved. Trimming left V 6 bases short and J 0 bases short, with 15 bases between. The CDR3 length is 15 residues. In germline, CDR1 is DFQATT, CDR2 SNEGSKA (reference sequence). The chain's CDR3 is CSAPEDPNSNQPQHF. The DNA for the CDR3 is TGCAGTGCCCCCGAGGACCCCAATAGCAATCAGCCCCAGCATTTT.

This clonotype came up many times. The rearrangement uses TRBV4-1 and TRBJ2-7; possible D gene TRBD2, 6 bases. Between the trimmed V and J ends, which lost 0 bases and 7 bases, there was a span of 16 bases. This CDR3 is 15 amino acids long. Germline-derived CDR1 and CDR2 are MGHRA and YSYEKL. CDR3 nucleotides: TGCGCCAGCAGCCAAGAGCGGAGCGGCGGGGTGGAGCAGTACTTC. Its protein product is CASSQERSGGVEQYF.

This clonotype was counted at least ten times. The CDR3 DNA follows: TGTGCCAGCAGCTTGGGTCAGCGGGAGCCCAACTACGAGCAGTACTTC. Residues: CASSLGQREPNYEQYF. The chain couples TRBV27 to TRBJ2-7; the match to TRBD2 covers 8 bases. CDR1 MNHEY and CDR2 SMNVEV come from the germline V gene (reference sequence). CDR3 length: 16 amino acids. V was pared by 6 bases and J by 3 bases, with 13 bases of the junction left unmatched.

At least ten counts were recorded for this clonotype. At one of its ends the junction is not consistent with the germline gene, which may arise from a read error. The chain joins TRBV28 to TRBJ2-1, with D possibly matching TRBD1 (6 bases). The CDR3 is 15 residues long. The germline CDR1 and CDR2 sequences are MDHEN and SYDVKM. Written as DNA, the CDR3 is TGTGCCGGCAGCCACAGGGTATCGTCCTACAATGAGCAGTTCTTC. It yields the protein CAGSHRVSSYNEQFF.

Turning to this clonotype: Given the absence of the conserved phenylalanine or tryptophan at the CDR3 end, a read error is likely. The CDR3 loop reads CASSLRRRENSPLHS. CDR3 nucleotides: TGTGCCAGCAGTTTACGGCGCAGGGAGAATTCACCCCTCCACTCT. The chain is built from TRBV12-3 or TRBV12-4 and TRBJ1-6, with D possibly TRBD1 on 5 matching bases. This CDR3 has 15 amino acids. The V gene lost 2 bases and the J gene lost 7 bases, with 12 bases spanning the gap.

This chain links TRBV12-3 or TRBV12-4 with TRBJ2-3; D may be TRBD2 (6 bases). V dropped 1 base and J dropped 2 bases, with 13 bases sitting between them. The CDR3 spans 16 residues. DNA of the CDR3: TGTGCCAGCAGTTTAGTCGTACGGGAGCCCACAGATACGCAGTATTTT. It yields the protein CASSLVVREPTDTQYF.

There are many counts of this clonotype. V is TRBV7-2 and J is TRBJ2-2; 7 bases fit TRBD1. The CDR3 spans 15 residues. The germline CDR1 and CDR2 sequences are SGHTA and FQGNSA. Trimming took 5 bases from V and 4 from J; bases not matched to a gene: 7. CDR3 coding DNA: TGTGCCAGCAGCGCCGGGACAGTTGTCACCGGGGAGCTGTTTTTT. It yields the protein CASSAGTVVTGELFF.

This clonotype occurred many times. This chain uses TRBV7-3 with TRBJ2-5; D ambiguous. This CDR3 has 13 residues. CDR1 is SGHTA, CDR2 FQGTGA, per germline. Trimming removed 2 bases at V and 5 bases at J, with 9 bases between. CDR3 DNA: TGTGCCAGCAGCTTAGTGTTGGGGGAGACCCAGTACTTC. Its translation is CASSLVLGETQYF.